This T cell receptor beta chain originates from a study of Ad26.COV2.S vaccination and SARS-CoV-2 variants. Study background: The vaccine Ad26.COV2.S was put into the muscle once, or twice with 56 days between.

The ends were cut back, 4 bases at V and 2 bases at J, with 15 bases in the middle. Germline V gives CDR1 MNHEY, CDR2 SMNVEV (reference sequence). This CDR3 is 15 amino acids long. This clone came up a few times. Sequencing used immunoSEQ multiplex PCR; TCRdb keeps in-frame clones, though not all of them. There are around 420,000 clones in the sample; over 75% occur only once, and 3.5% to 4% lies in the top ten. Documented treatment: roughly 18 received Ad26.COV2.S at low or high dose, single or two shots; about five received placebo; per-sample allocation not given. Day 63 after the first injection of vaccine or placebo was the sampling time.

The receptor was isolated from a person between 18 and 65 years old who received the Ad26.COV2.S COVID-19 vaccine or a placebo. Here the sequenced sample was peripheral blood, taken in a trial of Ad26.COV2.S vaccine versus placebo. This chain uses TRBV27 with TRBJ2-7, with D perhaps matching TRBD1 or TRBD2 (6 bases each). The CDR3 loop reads CASSSLRGPPYEQYF. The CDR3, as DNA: TGTGCCAGCAGTTCACTCCGGGGGCCACCCTACGAGCAGTACTTC.